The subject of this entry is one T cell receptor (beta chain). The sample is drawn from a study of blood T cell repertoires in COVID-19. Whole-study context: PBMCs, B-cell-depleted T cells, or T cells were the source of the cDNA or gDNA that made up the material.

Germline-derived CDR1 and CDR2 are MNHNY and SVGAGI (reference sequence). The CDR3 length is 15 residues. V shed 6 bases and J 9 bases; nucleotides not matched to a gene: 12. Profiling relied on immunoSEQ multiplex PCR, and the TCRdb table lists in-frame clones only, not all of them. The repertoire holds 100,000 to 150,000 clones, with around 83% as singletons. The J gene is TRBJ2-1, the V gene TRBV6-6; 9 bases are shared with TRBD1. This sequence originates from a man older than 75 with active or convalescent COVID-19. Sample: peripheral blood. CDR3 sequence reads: CASRDPGQGEVEQFF. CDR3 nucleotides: TGTGCCAGCAGGGATCCGGGACAGGGAGAAGTTGAGCAGTTCTTC.